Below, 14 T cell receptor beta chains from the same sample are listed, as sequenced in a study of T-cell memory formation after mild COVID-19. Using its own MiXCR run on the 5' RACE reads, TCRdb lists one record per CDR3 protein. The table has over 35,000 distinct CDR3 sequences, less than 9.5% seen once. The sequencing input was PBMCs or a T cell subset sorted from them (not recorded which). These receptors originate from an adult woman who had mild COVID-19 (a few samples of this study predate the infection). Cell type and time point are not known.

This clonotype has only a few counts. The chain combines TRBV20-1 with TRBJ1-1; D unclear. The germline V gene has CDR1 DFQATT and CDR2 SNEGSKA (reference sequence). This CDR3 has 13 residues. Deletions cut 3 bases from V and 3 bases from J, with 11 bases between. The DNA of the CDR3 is TGCAGTGCTAGCATGGGGAGGGACACTGAAGCTTTCTTT. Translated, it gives CSASMGRDTEAFF.

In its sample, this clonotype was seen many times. This CDR3 is CSGLAGGRFTDTQYF. In DNA, the CDR3 is TGCAGCGGCCTAGCGGGGGGGCGTTTCACAGATACGCAGTATTTT. The chain recombines TRBV29-1 with TRBJ2-3; 12 bases are a match to TRBD2. Germline V gene sequence: CDR1 SQVTM, CDR2 ANQGSEA. The junction had 7 bases not matched to a gene; V was cut back by 7 bases and J by 2 bases. The CDR3 is made up of 15 amino acids.

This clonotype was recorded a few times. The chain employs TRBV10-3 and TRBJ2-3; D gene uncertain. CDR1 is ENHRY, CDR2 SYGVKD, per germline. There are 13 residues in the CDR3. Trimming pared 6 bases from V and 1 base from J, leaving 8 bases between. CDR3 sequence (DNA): TGTGCCATCAGGCCGCAGGGCACAGATACGCAGTATTTT. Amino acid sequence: CAIRPQGTDTQYF.

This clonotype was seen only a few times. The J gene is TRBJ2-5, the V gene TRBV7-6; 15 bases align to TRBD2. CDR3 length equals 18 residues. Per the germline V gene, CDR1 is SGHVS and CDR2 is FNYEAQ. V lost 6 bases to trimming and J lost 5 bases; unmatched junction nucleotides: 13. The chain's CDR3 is CASRLKGTSGRRWETQYF. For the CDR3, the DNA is TGTGCCAGCAGACTAAAAGGGACTAGCGGGAGGAGGTGGGAGACCCAGTACTTC.

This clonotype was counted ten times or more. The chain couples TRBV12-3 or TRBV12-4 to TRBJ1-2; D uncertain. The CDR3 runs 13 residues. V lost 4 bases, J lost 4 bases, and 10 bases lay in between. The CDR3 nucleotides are TGTGCCAGCAGTTCCCGGGTCCTCTATGGCTACACCTTC. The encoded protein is CASSSRVLYGYTF.

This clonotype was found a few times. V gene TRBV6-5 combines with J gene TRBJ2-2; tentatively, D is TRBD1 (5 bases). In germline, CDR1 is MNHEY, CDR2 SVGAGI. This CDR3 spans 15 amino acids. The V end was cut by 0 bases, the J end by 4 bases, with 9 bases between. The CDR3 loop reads CASSYSGLTTGELFF. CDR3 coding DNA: TGTGCCAGCAGTTACTCGGGGCTGACCACCGGGGAGCTGTTTTTT.

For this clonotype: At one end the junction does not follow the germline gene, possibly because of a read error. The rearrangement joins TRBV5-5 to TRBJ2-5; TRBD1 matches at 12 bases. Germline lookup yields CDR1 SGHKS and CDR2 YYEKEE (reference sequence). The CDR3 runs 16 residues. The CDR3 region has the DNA TGTGCCATCAGCATGGGACAGGGGGCCGGACAAGAGACCCAGTACTTC. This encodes CAISMGQGAGQETQYF.

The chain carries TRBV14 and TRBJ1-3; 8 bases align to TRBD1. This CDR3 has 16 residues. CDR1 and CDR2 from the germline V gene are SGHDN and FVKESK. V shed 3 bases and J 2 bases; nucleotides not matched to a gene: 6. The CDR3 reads CASSQLRTGTGNTIYF. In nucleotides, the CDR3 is TGTGCCAGCAGCCAGCTCAGGACAGGGACTGGAAACACCATATATTTT.

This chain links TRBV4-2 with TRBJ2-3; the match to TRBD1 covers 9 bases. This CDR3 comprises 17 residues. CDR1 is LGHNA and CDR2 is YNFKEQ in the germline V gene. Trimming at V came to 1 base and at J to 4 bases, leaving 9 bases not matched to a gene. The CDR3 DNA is TGTGCCAGCAGCCAAGCGGCTTCGACAGGGGGGGCAGATACGCAGTATTTT. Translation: CASSQAASTGGADTQYF.

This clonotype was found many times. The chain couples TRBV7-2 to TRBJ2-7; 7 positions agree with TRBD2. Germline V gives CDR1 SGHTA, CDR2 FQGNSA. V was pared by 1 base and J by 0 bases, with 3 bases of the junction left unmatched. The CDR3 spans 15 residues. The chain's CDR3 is CASSLEGGSSYEQYF. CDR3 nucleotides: TGTGCCAGCAGCTTAGAGGGCGGGAGCTCCTACGAGCAGTACTTC.

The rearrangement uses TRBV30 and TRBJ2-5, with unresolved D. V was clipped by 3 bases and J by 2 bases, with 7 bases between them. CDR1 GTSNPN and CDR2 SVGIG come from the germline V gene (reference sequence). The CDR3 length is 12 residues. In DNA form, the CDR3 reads TGTGCCTGGAGAGGGCAGCAAGAGACCCAGTACTTC. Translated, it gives CAWRGQQETQYF.

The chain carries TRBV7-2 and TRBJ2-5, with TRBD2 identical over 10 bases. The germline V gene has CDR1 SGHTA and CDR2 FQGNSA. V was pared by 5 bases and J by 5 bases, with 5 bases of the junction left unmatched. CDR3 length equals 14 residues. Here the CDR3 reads CASSPSGRGETQYF. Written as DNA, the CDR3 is TGTGCCAGCAGCCCTAGCGGGAGAGGGGAGACCCAGTACTTC. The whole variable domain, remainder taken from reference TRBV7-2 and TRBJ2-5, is GAGVSQSPSNKVTEKGKDVELRCDPISGHTALYWYRQSLGQGLEFLIYFQGNSAPDKSGLPSDRFSAERTGGSVSTLTIQRTQQEDSAVYLCASSPSGRGETQYFGPGTRLLVL.

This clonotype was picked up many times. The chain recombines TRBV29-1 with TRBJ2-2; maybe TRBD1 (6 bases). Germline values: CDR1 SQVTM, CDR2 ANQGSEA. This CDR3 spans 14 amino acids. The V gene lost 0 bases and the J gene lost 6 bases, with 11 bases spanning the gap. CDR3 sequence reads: CSVEDLRGSGELFF. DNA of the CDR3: TGCAGCGTTGAAGACCTCAGGGGATCCGGGGAGCTGTTTTTT.

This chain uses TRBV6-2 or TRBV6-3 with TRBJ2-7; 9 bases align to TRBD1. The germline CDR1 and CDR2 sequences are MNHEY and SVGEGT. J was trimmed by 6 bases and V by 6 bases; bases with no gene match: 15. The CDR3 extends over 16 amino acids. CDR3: CASSRHAGTGRLEQYF. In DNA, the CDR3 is TGTGCCAGCAGCCGCCATGCCGGGACAGGGAGGCTCGAGCAGTACTTC.